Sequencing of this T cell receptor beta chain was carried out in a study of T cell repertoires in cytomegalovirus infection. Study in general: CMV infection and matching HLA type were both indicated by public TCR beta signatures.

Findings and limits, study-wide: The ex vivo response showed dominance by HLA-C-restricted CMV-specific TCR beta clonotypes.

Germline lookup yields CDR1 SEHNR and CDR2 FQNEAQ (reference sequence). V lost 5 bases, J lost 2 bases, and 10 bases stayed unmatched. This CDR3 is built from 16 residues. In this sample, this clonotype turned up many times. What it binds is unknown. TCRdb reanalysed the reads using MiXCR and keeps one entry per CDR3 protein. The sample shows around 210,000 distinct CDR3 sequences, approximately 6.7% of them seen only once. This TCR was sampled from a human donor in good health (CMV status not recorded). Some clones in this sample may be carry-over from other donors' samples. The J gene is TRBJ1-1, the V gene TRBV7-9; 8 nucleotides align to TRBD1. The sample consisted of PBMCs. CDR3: CASSLPRDRRNTEAFF. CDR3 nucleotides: TGTGCCAGCAGCCTTCCCCGGGACAGGAGAAACACTGAAGCTTTCTTT.